One sample yielded the 17 T cell receptor beta chains listed below, sequenced in a study of human T cells and chemical hapten exposure. TCRdb used MiXCR to reprocess the RACE reads, holding one entry per CDR3 protein. The table lists 62,000 or so distinct CDR3 sequences, 9.5% to 12% of them singletons. Specified time point: patch test 3, about 24 weeks after DPC sensitization. Treatment specified: therapeutic diphenylcyclopropenone sensitization with weekly scalp DPC. The sample consisted of whole blood, taken in connection with sensitization to the hapten diphenylcyclopropenone (DPC). These receptors all come from a woman in her 30s with alopecia areata. Some clones in this sample may be carry-over from other donors' samples.

This clonotype was counted many times. The chain joins TRBV7-9 to TRBJ1-1; D unresolved. There are 17 residues in the CDR3. Trimming pared 3 bases from V and 0 bases from J, leaving 17 bases between. Germline V gene data show CDR1 as SEHNR and CDR2 as FQNEAQ (reference sequence). The CDR3 DNA reads as TGTGCCAGCAGCTTCCCCACCCGGGAGAATATGAACACTGAAGCTTTCTTT. Amino acid sequence: CASSFPTRENMNTEAFF.

In its sample, this clonotype was seen many times. This rearrangement joins TRBV20-1 to TRBJ1-5; 7 positions agree with TRBD1. J gave up 3 bases and V 4 bases, and 6 bases lay outside the gene matches. The CDR3 is made up of 14 amino acids. Germline-derived CDR1 and CDR2 are DFQATT and SNEGSKA (reference sequence). CDR3 amino acids: CSAKGQQINQPQHF. The CDR3 nucleotides read TGCAGTGCTAAGGGACAGCAAATCAATCAGCCCCAGCATTTT.

There are a few counts of this clonotype. The gene calls are TRBV30 and TRBJ1-3; a weak D match, TRBD1 (5 bases). In germline, CDR1 is GTSNPN, CDR2 SVGIG (reference sequence). V lost 0 bases, J lost 2 bases, and 14 bases lay in between. The CDR3 is 16 amino acids. The CDR3 sequence: CAWSVLGTSPGNTIYF. The CDR3, as DNA: TGTGCCTGGAGTGTACTCGGGACCTCCCCTGGAAACACCATATATTTT. Drawing the rest from reference TRBV30 and TRBJ1-3, the complete variable domain is SQTIHQWPATLVQPVGSPLSLECTVEGTSNPNLYWYRQAAGRGLQLLFYSVGIGQISSEVPQNLSASRPQDRQFILSSKKLLLSDSGFYLCAWSVLGTSPGNTIYFGEGSWLTVV.

This sequence joins TRBV7-2 and TRBJ2-7; TRBD1 might be the D (6 bases). This CDR3 is 16 amino acids long. V gave up 5 bases and J gave up 3 bases, with 20 bases separating them. Germline CDR1 reads SGHTA; CDR2 reads FQGNSA. CDR3 DNA: TGTGCCAGCAGCATCGATGGCGCCGGACAGAGCTACGAGCAGTACTTC. Amino acids: CASSIDGAGQSYEQYF.

This clonotype was observed many times. V is TRBV20-1 and J is TRBJ1-2, with D perhaps matching TRBD1 (5 bases). CDR1 DFQATT and CDR2 SNEGSKA come from the germline V gene (reference sequence). The V end was cut by 6 bases, the J end by 0 bases, with 11 bases between. There are 13 residues in the CDR3. CDR3 sequence (DNA): TGCAGTGCGAGGGAGGGGTCTAACTATGGCTACACCTTC. Protein: CSAREGSNYGYTF.

This clonotype was seen more than once but under ten times. V gene TRBV18 combines with J gene TRBJ1-6; D is unclear. Trimming removed 3 bases at V and 7 bases at J, with 7 bases between. The CDR3 runs to 13 residues. The V gene's germline CDR1 is KGHSH and CDR2 LQKENI. The CDR3: CASSPTENSPLHF. The CDR3 DNA reads TGTGCCAGCTCACCGACTGAAAATTCACCCCTCCACTTT.

This clonotype was counted only a few times. This chain links TRBV28 with TRBJ1-4, with TRBD1 as a possible D gene (5 bases). Trimming removed 5 bases at V and 3 bases at J, with 13 bases between. Germline values: CDR1 MDHEN, CDR2 SYDVKM. The CDR3 sequence is 15 residues long. DNA for the CDR3: TGTGCCAGCAGTACCAACAGGTCACCTAATGAAAAACTGTTTTTT. Translated, it gives CASSTNRSPNEKLFF.

This clonotype was observed a few times. This rearrangement joins TRBV7-3 to TRBJ2-5, with D perhaps TRBD1 (5 bases). Germline CDR1 is SGHTA and CDR2 is FQGTGA. Trimming shortened V by 5 bases and J by 4 bases, and 11 bases separated the two germline ends. The CDR3 is 13 amino acids. Written as DNA, the CDR3 is TGTGCCAGCAGCCGATTAAGGGGAGAGACCCAGTACTTC. This gives the protein CASSRLRGETQYF.

The V and J genes are TRBV30 and TRBJ2-7; no clear D. Trimming removed 4 bases from V and 5 bases from J, with 12 bases in between. The CDR3 is made up of 12 amino acids. Per germline, CDR1 GTSNPN and CDR2 SVGIG (reference sequence). The CDR3 sequence: CAWTSGSHEQYF. CDR3 DNA sequence: TGTGCCTGGACCTCCGGGTCCCACGAGCAGTACTTC.

V and J are TRBV9 and TRBJ2-5, with TRBD2 matching 10 bases. The trim removed 0 bases at V and 2 bases at J, leaving 1 base unmatched. The germline gives CDR1 SGDLS, CDR2 YYNGEE. The CDR3 is 15 amino acids. The chain's CDR3 is CASSVELAGQETQYF. The CDR3, as DNA: TGTGCCAGCAGCGTAGAACTAGCGGGACAAGAGACCCAGTACTTC.

This clonotype has ten or more counts. V usage is TRBV29-1 and J usage is TRBJ2-3; the match to TRBD1 covers 9 bases. CDR1 and CDR2 (germline): SQVTM, ANQGSEA. The V segment lost 8 bases and the J segment 6 bases; nucleotides outside the gene matches: 6. The CDR3 totals 12 residues. The CDR3 DNA follows: TGCAGCAAACAGGGGGCAACGGATACGCAGTATTTT. Amino acid sequence: CSKQGATDTQYF.

Ten or more counts support this clonotype. V gene TRBV28 combines with J gene TRBJ2-5; D is uncertain. The CDR3 has 11 residues. Trimming shortened V by 7 bases and J by 5 bases, and 8 bases separated the two germline ends. Germline values: CDR1 MDHEN, CDR2 SYDVKM. The CDR3 region has the DNA TGTGCCAGCACCGCGGCGGAGACCCAGTACTTC. This gives the protein CASTAAETQYF.

The gene calls are TRBV2 and TRBJ2-7; tentative D call: TRBD2 (5 bases). Trimming left V 7 bases short and J 2 bases short, with 9 bases between. This CDR3 is built from 12 residues. In germline, CDR1 is SNHLY, CDR2 FYNNEI. CDR3 DNA: TGTGCCAGCAAGGAGAGGGCCTACGAGCAGTACTTC. It codes for CASKERAYEQYF.

This clonotype came up a few times. The V and J genes are TRBV4-1 and TRBJ2-6; D is unresolved. The V end was cut by 2 bases, the J end by 4 bases, with 18 bases between. Germline V gene sequence: CDR1 MGHRA, CDR2 YSYEKL. The length of the CDR3 is 18 residues. CDR3 nucleotide sequence: TGCGCCAGCAGCCAACACCCGACTGGGGTTTCCGGGGCCAACGTCCTGACTTTC. It encodes CASSQHPTGVSGANVLTF.

This clonotype was recorded at least ten times. The chain combines TRBV6-2 or TRBV6-3 with TRBJ2-1; 7 bases agree with TRBD1. The CDR3 covers 15 residues. Trimming at V came to 1 base and at J to 6 bases, leaving 6 bases not matched to a gene. Looked up from germline, CDR1 is MNHEY and CDR2 is SVGEGT. The CDR3 DNA is TGTGCCAGCAGTTACTTATGGACAGGCGCCAATGAGCAGTTCTTC. Amino acid sequence: CASSYLWTGANEQFF.

This clonotype was observed many times. The rearrangement uses TRBV6-2 or TRBV6-3 and TRBJ2-7; the D gene is possibly TRBD1 (6 bases). The CDR3 runs to 14 residues. With 7 bases removed from V and 0 bases from J, the gap between germline ends came to 13 bases. In germline, CDR1 is MNHEY, CDR2 SVGEGT. The CDR3 coding sequence is TGTGCCAGCACCATGGCAGGGGCCTCCTACGAGCAGTACTTC. Its translation: CASTMAGASYEQYF.

The table lists this clonotype with a few counts. The rearrangement links TRBV20-1 to TRBJ2-7, with 9 positions matching TRBD1. The germline V gene encodes CDR1 DFQATT and CDR2 SNEGSKA (reference sequence). J gave up 2 bases and V 0 bases, and 8 bases lay outside the gene matches. The CDR3 sequence is 16 residues long. The CDR3 loop is CSARDLGQGAPYEQYF. CDR3 nucleotides: TGCAGTGCTAGAGATTTGGGACAGGGTGCCCCCTACGAGCAGTACTTC.